The present entry profiles one TCR beta chain with its context. The data were taken from a study of blood T cell repertoires in COVID-19. Study-wide context: Sample material is recorded as cDNA or gDNA derived from T cells, B-cell-depleted T cells, or PBMCs.

This table comes from immunoSEQ multiplex PCR, and its TCRdb copy is limited to in-frame clones, with some not included. The table records 110,000 or so clones, roughly 88% of them present only once. The sample consisted of peripheral blood. This TCR was sampled from a woman aged 65 to 85 who had recovered from COVID-19.

For the CDR3, the DNA is TGTGCCAGCTCACCTGGTAGCGGGGGGGCTTACGAGCAGTACTTC. Encoded protein: CASSPGSGGAYEQYF. The gene calls are TRBV18 and TRBJ2-7; 11 nucleotides agree with TRBD2. The V gene's germline CDR1 is KGHSH and CDR2 LQKENI. The CDR3 is 15 amino acids. Unmatched junction bases numbered 5, after V lost 3 bases and J lost 4 bases.